The 25 T cell receptor beta chains below all came from one sample that was sequenced in a study of T cell responses to AZD1222 COVID-19 vaccine. Some clones are missing from TCRdb's copy, which holds only in-frame ones; the method was immunoSEQ multiplex PCR. The sample lists about 84,000 clones, around nine tenths occurring once. This specimen was peripheral blood, taken 28 days after the second AZD1222 dose. These TCRs come from an adult who received the AZD1222 COVID-19 vaccine.

This clone has a handful of counts. The V call is TRBV6-2 or TRBV6-3, the J call TRBJ2-7; TRBD1 aligns across 10 bases. The CDR3 covers 14 residues. J lost 4 bases, V lost 5 bases, and 5 bases had no gene match. Germline V gene sequence: CDR1 MNHEY, CDR2 SVGEGT. CDR3 DNA sequence: TGTGCCAGCAGTGGGACAGGGGACTTATACGAGCAGTACTTC. Translating gives CASSGTGDLYEQYF.

This chain connects TRBV19 to TRBJ1-5, with D unclear. This CDR3 region has 14 residues. Deletions cut 5 bases from V and 4 bases from J, with 12 bases between. Germline V gene data show CDR1 as LNHDA and CDR2 as SQIVND (reference sequence). The CDR3 loop is CASSGGEGNQPQHF. CDR3 DNA sequence: TGTGCCAGTAGTGGCGGGGAGGGAAATCAGCCCCAGCATTTT.

This clone was counted between two and nine times. The gene calls are TRBV15 and TRBJ2-7, with unresolved D. Per the germline V gene, CDR1 is LNHNV and CDR2 is YYDKDF (reference sequence). The V and J ends lost 3 bases and 4 bases respectively, with 13 bases between them. The CDR3 has 14 amino acids. CDR3 sequence (DNA): TGTGCCACCAGCAGCCGGGCCCTGCTATACGAGCAGTACTTC. Translated, it gives CATSSRALLYEQYF.

In the case of this clone: Other DNA sequences from this sample encode an identical CDR3 as well. The J gene is TRBJ2-3, the V gene TRBV12-5; D unclear. The germline CDR1 and CDR2 sequences are LGHNT and FRNRAP. CDR3 length equals 13 residues. Trimming shortened V by 2 bases and J by 3 bases, and 6 bases separated the two germline ends. As DNA, the CDR3 is TGTGCTAGTGGTTTGTGGGCGACAGATACGCAGTATTTT. It translates to CASGLWATDTQYF.

This rearrangement joins TRBV5-4 to TRBJ2-3, with D perhaps TRBD1 or TRBD2 (5 bases each). Germline-derived CDR1 and CDR2 are SGHNT and YYREEE (reference sequence). The CDR3 runs 14 residues. Trimming shortened V by 4 bases and J by 10 bases, and 19 bases separated the two germline ends. Here the CDR3 reads CASSPGTQKDSQYF. The CDR3 nucleotides are TGTGCCAGCAGCCCCGGGACGCAAAAGGACTCGCAGTATTTT.

The chain uses TRBV6-1 and TRBJ2-5; 8 bases are shared with TRBD2. The CDR3 runs to 16 residues. The germline gives CDR1 MNHNS, CDR2 SASEGT. V lost 3 bases, J lost 3 bases, and 9 bases stayed unmatched. The CDR3 DNA is TGTGCCAGCAGTGAGACGACCCGGGGGGGGAAAGAGACCCAGTACTTC. Its translation: CASSETTRGGKETQYF.

The chain has TRBV7-2 and TRBJ1-1, with 8 bases identical to TRBD1. After removal of 5 bases from V and 4 bases from J, the junction contained 9 bases not matched to a gene. Germline V gives CDR1 SGHTA, CDR2 FQGNSA. The CDR3 sequence is 15 residues long. The CDR3 DNA reads TGTGCCAGCAGCGGCCGGACAGGGTTTGGCACTGAAGCTTTCTTT. This translates into CASSGRTGFGTEAFF.

This clone was observed a few times. The chain uses TRBV12-3 or TRBV12-4 and TRBJ1-2; D might be TRBD1 (5 bases). This CDR3 contains 13 residues. Trimming took off 3 bases at V and 7 bases at J, with 12 bases between the two ends. The chain's CDR3 is CASSFSGLGGYTF. As DNA, the CDR3 is TGTGCCAGCAGTTTTTCGGGGCTGGGTGGCTACACCTTC.

J is TRBJ2-3 and V is TRBV20-1; D may be TRBD2 (6 bases). This CDR3 spans 13 amino acids. The germline gives CDR1 DFQATT, CDR2 SNEGSKA (reference sequence). V lost 3 bases to trimming and J lost 1 base, with 8 bases between them. CDR3 amino acids: CSASGGGTDTQYF. CDR3 DNA: TGCAGTGCTAGTGGAGGGGGCACAGATACGCAGTATTTT.

This clone has just one count. This chain connects TRBV2 to TRBJ2-7; D is unresolved. CDR3 length: 14 residues. The V and J ends lost 8 bases and 4 bases respectively, with 18 bases between them. Germline V gene data show CDR1 as SNHLY and CDR2 as FYNNEI. DNA of the CDR3: TGTGCCAGCGTGGACCAGCGTGAATTTTACGAGCAGTACTTC. Its protein product is CASVDQREFYEQYF. Full variable domain (missing parts from reference TRBV2 and TRBJ2-7): EPEVTQTPSHQVTQMGQEVILRCVPISNHLYFYWYRQILGQKVEFLVSFYNNEISEKSEIFDDQFSVERPDGSNFTLKIRSTKLEDSAMYFCASVDQREFYEQYFGPGTRLTVT.

V usage is TRBV9 and J usage is TRBJ2-1, with 10 bases lining up with TRBD1. There are 16 residues in the CDR3. Germline CDR1 is SGDLS and CDR2 is YYNGEE. Losses at the gene ends were 0 bases for V and 6 bases for J; bases not matched to a gene: 6. The CDR3 reads CASSVGPGQGVNEQFF. The DNA of the CDR3 is TGTGCCAGCAGCGTAGGGCCCGGACAGGGGGTCAATGAGCAGTTCTTC.

A note on this clone: One end of the junction does not line up with germline, which may come from a read error. This sample includes further DNA sequences coding for the same CDR3. J is TRBJ1-1 and V is TRBV3-1 (or the pseudogene TRBV3-2); D call uncertain. Germline V gives CDR1 LGHDT, CDR2 YNNKEL (reference sequence). The CDR3 covers 13 residues. The chain's CDR3 is CASSTHSNTEAFF. The CDR3 nucleotides read TGTGCCAGCAGCACACACTCGAACACTGAGGCTTTCTTT.

This clone was detected only once. The chain couples TRBV5-1 to TRBJ2-5, with a possible D match to TRBD2 (6 bases). The CDR3 is made up of 14 amino acids. Germline assignment: CDR1 SGHRS and CDR2 YFSETQ. The ends were cut back, 5 bases at V and 5 bases at J, with 16 bases in the middle. The CDR3 region is CASSLAVSGETQYF. CDR3 coding DNA: TGCGCCAGCAGTTTAGCGGTCTCTGGGGAGACCCAGTACTTC.

J is TRBJ2-3 and V is TRBV9, with D tentatively TRBD2 (6 bases). V lost 0 bases and J lost 4, with 12 bases in between. This CDR3 comprises 15 residues. Germline V lookup: CDR1 SGDLS, CDR2 YYNGEE. This CDR3 reads CASSVDGGGPDTQYF. The CDR3 nucleotides read TGTGCCAGCAGCGTAGACGGCGGAGGGCCAGATACGCAGTATTTT.

The chain links TRBV6-2 or TRBV6-3 to TRBJ2-2, with TRBD1 identical over 7 bases. The trim removed 5 bases at V and 6 bases at J, leaving 6 bases unmatched. Germline CDR1 reads MNHEY; CDR2 reads SVGEGT. The CDR3 totals 14 residues. The CDR3 DNA is TGTGCCAGCAGTAAGACAGGGTATGCCGGGGAGCTGTTTTTT. Translated, it gives CASSKTGYAGELFF.

V usage is TRBV6-5 and J usage is TRBJ2-5, with TRBD2 matching over 7 bases. Germline lookup yields CDR1 MNHEY and CDR2 SVGAGI. The CDR3 contains 16 residues. V gave up 1 base and J gave up 5 bases; unmatched junction bases: 10. In DNA form, the CDR3 reads TGTGCCAGCAGTTACTTAAGCGAGCTAGCGGCGGAGACCCAGTACTTC. Amino acid sequence: CASSYLSELAAETQYF.

The CDR3 loop reads CASSKLQGGYTEAFF. The CDR3 DNA reads as TGTGCCAGCAGCAAACTGCAGGGAGGGTACACTGAAGCTTTCTTT. The chain links TRBV5-6 to TRBJ1-1; TRBD1 is a possible D gene (5 bases). The V and J ends lost 4 bases and 3 bases respectively, with 16 bases between them. The CDR3 has 15 amino acids. Germline CDR1 is SGHDT and CDR2 is YYEEEE. Together with reference TRBV5-6 and TRBJ1-1, the CDR3 gives the full variable domain: DAGVTQSPTHLIKTRGQQVTLRCSPKSGHDTVSWYQQALGQGPQFIFQYYEEEERQRGNFPDRFSGHQFPNYSSELNVNALLLGDSALYLCASSKLQGGYTEAFFGQGTRLTVV.

The V call is TRBV20-1, the J call TRBJ2-1; 9 nucleotides agree with TRBD1. Germline values: CDR1 DFQATT, CDR2 SNEGSKA (reference sequence). CDR3 size: 12 residues. The V gene end was trimmed by 6 bases and the J gene end by 9 bases; junction bases not matched to a gene: 6. The CDR3 DNA is TGCAGTGCAAGTACAGGGGGCGGTGAGCAGTTCTTC. Protein: CSASTGGGEQFF.

CDR3 residues: CATSFSEWDTQYF. Here the CDR3 DNA reads TGTGCCACCAGCTTTTCGGAATGGGATACGCAGTATTTT. The chain carries TRBV15 and TRBJ2-3; D not certain. CDR3 length equals 13 residues. Germline-derived CDR1 and CDR2 are LNHNV and YYDKDF (reference sequence). Trimming took off 5 bases at V and 6 bases at J, with 12 bases between the two ends.

The rearrangement links TRBV19 to TRBJ1-1; D ambiguous. This CDR3 spans 13 amino acids. Germline V CDR1 and CDR2: LNHDA, SQIVND (reference sequence). V shed 3 bases and J shed 1 base, with 6 bases lying between them. Here the CDR3 reads CASSITRNTEAFF. For the CDR3, the DNA is TGTGCCAGTAGTATTACGCGGAACACTGAAGCTTTCTTT.

The chain joins TRBV4-1 to TRBJ1-2, with no clear D. The germline V gene encodes CDR1 MGHRA and CDR2 YSYEKL. CDR3 size: 14 residues. Trimming took 3 bases from V and 4 from J, leaving 12 bases between them. CDR3 in amino acids: CASSQAPNSYGYTF. DNA for the CDR3: TGCGCCAGCAGCCAGGCCCCAAACAGCTATGGCTACACCTTC.

This clone came up a few times. This sequence joins TRBV30 and TRBJ1-5, with D perhaps matching TRBD1 (5 bases). Germline-derived CDR1 and CDR2 are GTSNPN and SVGIG (reference sequence). The germline V and J ends were trimmed by 3 bases and 9 bases, with 21 bases remaining between them. There are 15 residues in the CDR3. CDR3 protein: CAWRGGSGGIGPQHF. The CDR3 DNA reads as TGTGCCTGGAGGGGAGGTAGTGGGGGGATCGGGCCCCAGCATTTT.

V is TRBV6-5 and J is TRBJ2-7, with D tentatively TRBD2 (7 bases). CDR1 is MNHEY, CDR2 SVGAGI, per germline. The CDR3 covers 15 residues. The V gene lost 6 bases and the J gene lost 3 bases, with 18 bases spanning the gap. Written as DNA, the CDR3 is TGTGCCAGCAGCCGGATGCCGGGGGGCGGCTACGAGCAGTACTTC. Encoded protein: CASSRMPGGGYEQYF.

CDR3 protein: CASFNFTDEQFF. CDR3 nucleotide sequence: TGCGCCAGTTTCAACTTCACCGATGAGCAGTTCTTC. The chain combines TRBV10-1 with TRBJ2-1; D unclear. V lost 9 bases and J lost 8, with 14 bases in between. Germline CDR1 WNHNN, CDR2 SYGVQD (reference sequence). The CDR3 totals 12 residues.

This chain uses TRBV7-9 with TRBJ1-1; 9 bases match TRBD1. This CDR3 contains 17 residues. With 5 bases clipped from V and 10 bases from J, the junction kept 20 bases outside the gene matches. From germline, CDR1 is SEHNR and CDR2 FQNEAQ (reference sequence). The CDR3, as DNA: TGTGCCAGCAGCCAACTACGCGGGACAGGGCAAAGTGGGGGAGCTTTCTTT. It yields the protein CASSQLRGTGQSGGAFF.